This TCR beta chain was observed in a study of shared clonotypes between healthy human individuals. Findings and limits, study-wide: Read depth was anticipated to influence clonotype sharing among donors.

Germline V gives CDR1 MGHRA, CDR2 YSYEKL. V lost 3 bases and J lost 3; bases outside the gene matches: 14. The CDR3 has 17 amino acids. CD45RO-negative cells were positively selected for CCR7, leaving out terminally differentiated effector memory CD45RA+ cells. To note about this clone: The antigen is unknown.

At deep level, the assay was performed. Sorted-subset replicate PCR reactions contained roughly 190 ng DNA, corresponding to some 30,000 T cell genomes. This table comes from immunoSEQ multiplex PCR, and its TCRdb copy is limited to in-frame clones, with some not included. Altogether around 2,000,000 clones are present, just under 95% being singletons, with the ten largest covering about 1.1%. The V gene is TRBV4-1, the J gene TRBJ2-7, with TRBD1 matching 7 bases. Sequences were obtained from naive CD8+ T cells sorted from blood. The receptor was isolated from a man aged 18 to 30 in good health. CDR3 region: CASSQSTHRGGNYEQYF. The CDR3 DNA reads TGCGCCAGCAGCCAGTCGACCCACAGGGGTGGAAACTACGAGCAGTACTTC.